Listed here is a single T cell receptor (beta chain). Sequencing was performed with immunoSEQ multiplex PCR; in TCRdb, only in-frame clones are kept and a portion is missing. The data show approximately 250,000 clones, with more than 65% seen just once and around 1.5% held by the top ten. This record belongs to a study of blood T cell repertoires in COVID-19. Whole-study context: T cells, B-cell-depleted T cells, or PBMCs provided the cDNA or gDNA that served as material.

CDR1 is LNHDA, CDR2 SQIVND, per germline (reference sequence). CDR3 length: 17 residues. V shed 5 bases, J shed 5 bases, and the junction held 12 bases outside the gene matches. The specimen was peripheral blood. The clonotype was recovered from a woman aged 40 to 50 who had recovered from COVID-19. The chain combines TRBV19 with TRBJ1-2, with 12 bases aligning to TRBD1. CDR3: CASSPNAGTGGWYGYTF. In DNA form, the CDR3 reads TGTGCCAGTAGTCCCAATGCCGGGACAGGGGGCTGGTATGGCTACACCTTC.